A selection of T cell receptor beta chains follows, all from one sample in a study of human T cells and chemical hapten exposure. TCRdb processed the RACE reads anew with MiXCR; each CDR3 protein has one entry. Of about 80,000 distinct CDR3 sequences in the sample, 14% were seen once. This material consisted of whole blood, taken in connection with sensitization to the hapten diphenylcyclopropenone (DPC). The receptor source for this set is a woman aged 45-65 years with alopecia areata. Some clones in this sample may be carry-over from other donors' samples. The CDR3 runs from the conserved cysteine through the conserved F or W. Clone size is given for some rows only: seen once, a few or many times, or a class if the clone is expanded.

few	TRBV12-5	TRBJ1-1	CASGPRQGAEAFF
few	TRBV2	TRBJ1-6	CASRARVANSPLHF
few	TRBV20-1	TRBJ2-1	CSTQAGNEQFF
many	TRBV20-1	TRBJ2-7	CSVPTLAGGSYEQYF
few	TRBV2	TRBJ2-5	CASRATSGTSETQYF
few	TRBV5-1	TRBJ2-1	CASSGGQGFYNEQFF
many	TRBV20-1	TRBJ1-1	CSARAYRGRADTEAFF
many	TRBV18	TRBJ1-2	CASSLIGENYGYTF
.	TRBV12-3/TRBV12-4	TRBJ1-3	CASSFGRAGNTIYF
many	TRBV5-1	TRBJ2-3	CASSDLAGDTDTQYF
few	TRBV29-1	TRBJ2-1	CSILRAQRNEQFF
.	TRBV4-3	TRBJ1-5	CASSQGIQRNQPQHF
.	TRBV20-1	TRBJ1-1	CSARTGFLGGEAFF
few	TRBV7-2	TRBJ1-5	CASSLVLEYQPQHF
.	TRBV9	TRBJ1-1	CASSVTVTGGNTEAFF
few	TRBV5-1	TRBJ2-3	CASSYGQGATDTQYF
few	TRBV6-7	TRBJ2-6	CASKEQVPSGANVLTF
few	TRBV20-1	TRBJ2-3	CSARLTGITDTQYF
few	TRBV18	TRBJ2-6	CASPTTPGQANSGANVLTF
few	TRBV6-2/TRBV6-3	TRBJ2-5	CASSYYGRQETQYF
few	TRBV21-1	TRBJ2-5	CASSLKGTGYQETQYF
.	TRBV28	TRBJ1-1	CASSFGGHEAFF
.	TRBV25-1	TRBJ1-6	CASSEKFYNSPLHF
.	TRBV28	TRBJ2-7	CASSRTGGGQEQYF
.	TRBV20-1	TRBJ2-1	CSAGLAGGAYNEQFF
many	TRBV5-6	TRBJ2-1	CASSLGWTLLSYNEQFF
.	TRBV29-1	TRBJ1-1	CSVDNVRGFEGAFF
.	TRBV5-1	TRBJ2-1	CASSFGTSGNNEQFF
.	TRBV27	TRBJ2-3	CASVGLAGAPDTQYF
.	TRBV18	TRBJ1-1	CASSPSREGTEAFF
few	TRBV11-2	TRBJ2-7	CASSSHRGLAGALSYEQYF